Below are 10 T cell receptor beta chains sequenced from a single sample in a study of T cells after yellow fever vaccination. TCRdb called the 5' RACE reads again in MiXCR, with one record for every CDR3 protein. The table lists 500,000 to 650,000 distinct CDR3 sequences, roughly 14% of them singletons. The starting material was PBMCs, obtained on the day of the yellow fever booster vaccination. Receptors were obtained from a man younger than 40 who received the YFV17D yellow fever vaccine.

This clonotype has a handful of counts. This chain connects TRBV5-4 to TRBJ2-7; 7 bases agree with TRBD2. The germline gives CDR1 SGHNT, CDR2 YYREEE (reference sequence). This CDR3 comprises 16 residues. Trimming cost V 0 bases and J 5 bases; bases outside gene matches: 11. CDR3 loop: CASSLDLGRAPNEQYF. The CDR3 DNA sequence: TGTGCCAGCAGCTTGGATCTGGGGAGGGCCCCCAACGAGCAGTACTTC.

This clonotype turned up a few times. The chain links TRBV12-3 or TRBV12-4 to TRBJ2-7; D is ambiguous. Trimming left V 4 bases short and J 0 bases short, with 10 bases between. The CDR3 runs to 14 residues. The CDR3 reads CASSSYLSSYEQYF. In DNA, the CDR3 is TGTGCCAGCAGTTCCTACCTAAGCTCCTACGAGCAGTACTTC.

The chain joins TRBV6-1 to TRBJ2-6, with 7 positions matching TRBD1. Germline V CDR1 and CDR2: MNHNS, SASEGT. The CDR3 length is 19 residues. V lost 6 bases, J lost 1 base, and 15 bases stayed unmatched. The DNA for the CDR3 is TGTGCCAGCAGAGCCGAGGGGGCAGGGGGATATTCTGGGGCCAACGTCCTGACTTTC. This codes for CASRAEGAGGYSGANVLTF.

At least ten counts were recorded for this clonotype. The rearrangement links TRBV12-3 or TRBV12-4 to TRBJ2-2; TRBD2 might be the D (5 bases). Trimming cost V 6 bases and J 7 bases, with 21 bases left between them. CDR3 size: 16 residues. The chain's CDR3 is CASRAGPFTVGGELFF. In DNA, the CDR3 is TGTGCCAGCAGGGCGGGTCCTTTCACAGTTGGCGGGGAGCTGTTTTTT.

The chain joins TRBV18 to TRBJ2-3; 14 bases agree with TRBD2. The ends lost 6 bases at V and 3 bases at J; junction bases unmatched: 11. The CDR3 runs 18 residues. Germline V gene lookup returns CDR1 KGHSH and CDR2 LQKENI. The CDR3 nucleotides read TGTGCCAGCTCTCCGGGACTAGCGGGAGTACGTCGTACAGATACGCAGTATTTT. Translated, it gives CASSPGLAGVRRTDTQYF.

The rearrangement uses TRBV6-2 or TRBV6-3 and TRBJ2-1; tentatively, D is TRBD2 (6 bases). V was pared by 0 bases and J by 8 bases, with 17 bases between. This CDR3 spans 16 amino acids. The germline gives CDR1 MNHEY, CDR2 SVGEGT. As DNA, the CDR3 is TGTGCCAGCAGTTACTCGAGCACTAGCCCCACGGATGAGCAGTTCTTC. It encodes CASSYSSTSPTDEQFF.

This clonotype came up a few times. The CDR3 nucleotides are TGTGCCAGCAGCCAAAACCTCTGGAGCCACGAGCAGTACTTC. Its translation: CASSQNLWSHEQYF. V usage is TRBV13 and J usage is TRBJ2-7, with D uncertain. The V end lost 5 bases, the J end lost 5 bases, and 16 bases lay between the germline ends. Germline values: CDR1 PRHDT, CDR2 FYEKMQ (reference sequence). The length of the CDR3 is 14 residues.

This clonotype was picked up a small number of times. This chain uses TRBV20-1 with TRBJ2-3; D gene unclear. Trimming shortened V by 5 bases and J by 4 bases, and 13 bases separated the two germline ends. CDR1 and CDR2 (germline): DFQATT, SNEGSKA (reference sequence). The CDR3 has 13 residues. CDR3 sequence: CSALYSGSDTQYF. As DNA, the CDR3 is TGCAGTGCTCTCTACAGTGGCTCAGATACGCAGTATTTT.

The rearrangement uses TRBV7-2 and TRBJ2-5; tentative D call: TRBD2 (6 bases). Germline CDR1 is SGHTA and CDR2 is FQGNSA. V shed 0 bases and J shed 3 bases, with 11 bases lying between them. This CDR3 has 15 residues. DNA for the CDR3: TGTGCCAGCAGCTTAGCCACGGGACTGGAAGAGACCCAGTACTTC. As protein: CASSLATGLEETQYF.

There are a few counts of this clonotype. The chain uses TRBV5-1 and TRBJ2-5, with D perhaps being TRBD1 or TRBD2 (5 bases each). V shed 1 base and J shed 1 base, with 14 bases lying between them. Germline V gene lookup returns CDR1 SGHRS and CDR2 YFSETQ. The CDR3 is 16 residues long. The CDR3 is CASSLSGYGTQETQYF. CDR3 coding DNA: TGCGCCAGCAGCTTGTCTGGTTACGGGACCCAAGAGACCCAGTACTTC.